These T cell receptor beta chains were read from a single sample in a study of blood T cell repertoires in COVID-19. Assay used: immunoSEQ multiplex PCR; TCRdb lists only in-frame clones, some missing. Among over 400,000 clones listed, approximately 83% were seen once. Sequenced sample: peripheral blood. These receptors were obtained from a human donor in a cohort sampled during active COVID-19. The CDR3 runs from the conserved cysteine through the conserved F or W. D genes are given only for firm matches. Some rows have no size entry. The others give once, few or many, or a class for an expanded clone.

v_gene	j_gene	abundance	d_gene	CDR3nt	CDR3aa
TRBV18	TRBJ1-2	-	-	TGTGCCAGCTCACCAGAACAGATGCTCGGCTACACCTTC	CASSPEQMLGYTF
TRBV5-1	TRBJ1-2	-	-	TGCGCCAGCAGCTTCGAGGCCCGAGGGAGCTATGGCTACACCTTC	CASSFEARGSYGYTF
TRBV19	TRBJ1-2	-	-	TGTGCCAGTAGTATATCAGGGCGGAGTGGCTATGGCTACACCTTC	CASSISGRSGYGYTF
TRBV28	TRBJ2-1	-	TRBD2	TGTGCCAGCAACGAGATCAGCGGGAGCTCCTACAATGAGCAGTTCTTC	CASNEISGSSYNEQFF
TRBV6-6	TRBJ1-4	-	TRBD1	TGTGCCAGCATCAGGGGGTTGATCGGTGAAAAACTGTTTTTT	CASIRGLIGEKLFF
TRBV30	TRBJ1-4	-	-	TGTGCCGCCGATGGGGAGGGCAGAGAAAAACTGTTTTTT	CAADGEGREKLFF
TRBV15	TRBJ1-4	-	TRBD1	TGTGCCACCAGCAGAGGTTTACAGGGGGCGGTTGAAAAACTGTTTTTT	CATSRGLQGAVEKLFF
TRBV7-3	TRBJ1-5	-	-	TGTGCCAGCAGCCCCGATGCAGGCGTACAGCCCCAGCATTTT	CASSPDAGVQPQHF
TRBV9	TRBJ1-2	-	TRBD1	TGTGCCAGCAGCGTCGAACCGGGACAGGGGGTCTATGGCTACACCTTC	CASSVEPGQGVYGYTF
TRBV6-5	TRBJ1-6	-	-	TGTGCCAGCAGTTACTCCACTACCGAGAAGTCCCTCCACTTT	CASSYSTTEKSLHF
TRBV6-2/TRBV6-3	TRBJ2-3	-	-	TGTGCCAGCAGTGGCGGGCGTGAGGCATATACGCAGTATTTT	CASSGGREAYTQYF
TRBV6-5	TRBJ2-7	-	TRBD2	TGTGCCAGCAGTTTGACTAGCGGGAATCCCTACGAGCAGTACTTC	CASSLTSGNPYEQYF
TRBV7-6	TRBJ2-7	-	-	TGTGCCAGCAGCTTAGGAGAGGCCTCGAAGGAGCAGTACTTC	CASSLGEASKEQYF
TRBV19	TRBJ1-3	-	TRBD1	TGTGCCAGTAGTATAGGCCAGGGGGCATCCACCAACACCATATATTTT	CASSIGQGASTNTIYF
TRBV4-3	TRBJ2-7	many	-	TGCGCCAGCAGCCAAGATCTGTCCGGGGGAGGTAGTACCTACGAGCAGTACTTC	CASSQDLSGGGSTYEQYF
TRBV11-2	TRBJ2-2	-	-	TGTGCCAGCAGCTTACTTAGGAGGGCCGGGGAGCTGTTTTTT	CASSLLRRAGELFF
TRBV11-2	TRBJ2-1	-	TRBD2	TGTGCCAGCACCCCGGGCGGGAGGAAATCTGAGCAGTTCTTC	CASTPGGRKSEQFF
TRBV6-1	TRBJ2-3	once	TRBD1	TGTGCCAGCAGTGAATCGACAGGGAGATTGGCAGATACGCAGTATTTT	CASSESTGRLADTQYF
TRBV29-1	TRBJ2-3	once	-	TGCAGCGTCGGTTCCCTGGGCACAGATACGCAGTATTTT	CSVGSLGTDTQYF
TRBV5-4	TRBJ2-3	-	TRBD2	TGTGCCAGCAACCCCGGGGGGAGTACAGATACGCAGTATTTT	CASNPGGSTDTQYF
TRBV3-1/TRBV3-2	TRBJ1-6	-	TRBD1	TGTGCCAGCAGCCATACCCGGACAGGGGATTCACCCCTCCACTTT	CASSHTRTGDSPLHF
TRBV19	TRBJ1-1	-	TRBD1	TGTGCCAGTAGCCGCCTCACAGGGGCGGGGACTGAAGCTTTCTTT	CASSRLTGAGTEAFF
TRBV11-2	TRBJ2-1	-	-	TGTGCCAGCAGCTTAGTGGGGCTTAGGGGGGGATACGGAAATGAGCAGTTCTTC	CASSLVGLRGGYGNEQFF
TRBV5-6	TRBJ1-2	-	TRBD1	TGTGCCAGCAGCCTAGGGACAGTCAACTATGGCTACACCTTC	CASSLGTVNYGYTF
TRBV6-6	TRBJ2-1	-	-	TGTGCCAGCAGTATCGGACTGGAACAAGGGTTGCAGTTCTTC	CASSIGLEQGLQFF
TRBV19	TRBJ1-5	once	-	TGTGCCAGTAGTCCTCAGGGCAATCAGCCCCAGCATTTT	CASSPQGNQPQHF
TRBV7-2	TRBJ2-1	-	TRBD2	TGTGCCAGTGGGACTAGCGGGAAAAATGAGCAGTTCTTC	CASGTSGKNEQFF
TRBV19	TRBJ2-5	-	TRBD2	TGTGCCAGTAGTGCGGTAACTAGCGGGAGGAGCCAAGAGACCCAGTACTTC	CASSAVTSGRSQETQYF
TRBV24-1	TRBJ2-7	-	TRBD2	TGTGCCACCAGTGATTCTGGGGGCGGGAGGGTCTACGAGCAGTACTTC	CATSDSGGGRVYEQYF
TRBV25-1	TRBJ1-2	-	-	TGTGCCAGCAGTGAATTTTGGTTAGGAGGTAAAGGCTACACCTTC	CASSEFWLGGKGYTF
TRBV6-5	TRBJ1-2	once	TRBD1	TGTGCCAGCAGTTCCGGCATGACAGGGAAGGGCTACACCTTC	CASSSGMTGKGYTF
TRBV9	TRBJ1-4	-	-	TGTGCCAGCAGCGTCGCGCCGACAGGAATAAATGAAAAACTGTTTTTT	CASSVAPTGINEKLFF
TRBV6-5	TRBJ1-5	many	-	TGTGCCAGCAGTTCGGGAGGCCCTAATCAGCCCCAGCATTTT	CASSSGGPNQPQHF